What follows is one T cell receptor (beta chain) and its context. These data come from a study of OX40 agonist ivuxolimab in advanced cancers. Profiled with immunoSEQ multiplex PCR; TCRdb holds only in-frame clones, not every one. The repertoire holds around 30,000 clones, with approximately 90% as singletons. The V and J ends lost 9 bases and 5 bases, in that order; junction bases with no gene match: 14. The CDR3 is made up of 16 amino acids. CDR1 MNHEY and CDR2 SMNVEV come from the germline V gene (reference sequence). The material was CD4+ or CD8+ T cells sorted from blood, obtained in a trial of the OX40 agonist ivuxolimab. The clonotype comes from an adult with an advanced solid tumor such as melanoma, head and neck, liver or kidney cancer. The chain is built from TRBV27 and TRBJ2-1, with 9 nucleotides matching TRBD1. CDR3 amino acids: CASSKGTGRKHNEQFF. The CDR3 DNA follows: TGTGCCAGTTCGAAAGGGACAGGGAGAAAACACAATGAGCAGTTCTTC.